The 3 T cell receptor beta chains given below trace back to one sample, sequenced in a study of T cells in Graves' hyperthyroidism and ophthalmopathy. RNA transcripts provided the source from which TCR beta CDR3 regions were amplified. First-round RT-PCR with HTBI primers amplified the TCR CDR3 region. MiXCR, applied by TCRdb to the multiplex PCR reads, yields one record per CDR3 protein. The sample comprises roughly 360,000 distinct CDR3 sequences, approximately 12% of which are singletons, and less than 25% rests with the top ten. The source material was blood. These receptors were collected from a man aged 30-40 years with Graves' hyperthyroidism that later progressed to Graves' ophthalmopathy.

This chain joins TRBV3-1 and TRBJ1-1; 7 bases fit TRBD1. The CDR3 runs to 15 residues. Germline V gene lookup returns CDR1 LGHDT and CDR2 YNNKEL (reference sequence). The junction had 12 bases not matched to a gene; V was cut back by 6 bases and J by 5 bases. The CDR3 DNA reads TGTGCCAGCAGTCGGAGAGGGGGCGCCGGTACTGAAGCTTTCTTT. This translates into CASSRRGGAGTEAFF. Looking up the rest from reference TRBV3-1 and TRBJ1-1 gives the full variable domain: DTAVSQTPKYLVTQMGNDKSIKCEQNLGHDTMYWYKQDSKKFLKIMFSYNNKELIINETVPNRFSPKSPDKAHLNLHINSLELGDSAVYFCASSRRGGAGTEAFFGQGTRLTVV.

This clonotype has a count of ten or more. The J gene is TRBJ2-1, the V gene TRBV6-1, with 9 bases fitting TRBD1. The V gene end was trimmed by 6 bases and the J gene end by 9 bases; junction bases not matched to a gene: 12. The CDR3 has 15 residues. The germline CDR1 and CDR2 sequences are MNHNS and SASEGT. The CDR3: CASRPLGQGRSEQFF. CDR3 coding DNA: TGTGCCAGCAGGCCGTTGGGACAGGGACGGAGTGAGCAGTTCTTC.

This clonotype was recorded at least ten times. The chain recombines TRBV12-3 or TRBV12-4 with TRBJ2-3; 11 nucleotides match TRBD1. CDR3 length: 13 amino acids. The V segment lost 6 bases and the J segment 6 bases; nucleotides outside the gene matches: 2. The CDR3 loop is CASRRDRGDTQYF. CDR3 nucleotide sequence: TGTGCCAGCAGGAGGGACAGGGGGGATACGCAGTATTTT.